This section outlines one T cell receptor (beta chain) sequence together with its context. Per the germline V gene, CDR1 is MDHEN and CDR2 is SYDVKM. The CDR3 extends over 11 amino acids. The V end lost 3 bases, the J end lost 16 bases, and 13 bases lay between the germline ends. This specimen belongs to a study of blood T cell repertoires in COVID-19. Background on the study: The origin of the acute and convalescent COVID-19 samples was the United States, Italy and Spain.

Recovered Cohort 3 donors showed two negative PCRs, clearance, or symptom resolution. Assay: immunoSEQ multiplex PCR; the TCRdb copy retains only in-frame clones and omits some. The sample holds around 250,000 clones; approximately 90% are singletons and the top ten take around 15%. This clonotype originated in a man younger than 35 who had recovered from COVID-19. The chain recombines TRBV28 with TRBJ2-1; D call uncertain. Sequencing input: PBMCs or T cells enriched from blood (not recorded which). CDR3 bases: TGTGCCAGCAGTTTGGAGCATATCAGTTTCTTC. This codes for CASSLEHISFF.